Given below is one T cell receptor (beta chain) in context. The CDR3 loop spans 14 amino acids. Germline CDR1 reads MNHEY; CDR2 reads SMNVEV (reference sequence). Trimming cost V 5 bases and J 5 bases, with 13 bases left between them. This entry is derived from a study of control samples from healthy donors and cancer patients. Repertoires were generated with immunoSEQ multiplex PCR, while TCRdb's copy carries only in-frame clones and drops some. The table has around 20,000 clones, 82% seen once; the top ten hold around 30%. V is TRBV27 and J is TRBJ1-5; no firm D call. This TCR derives from an elderly man with head and neck cancer. The sequencing sample was made of PBMCs. As DNA, the CDR3 is TGTGCCAGCAGTCAGGACCGAGTCGATCAGCCCCAGCATTTT. It translates to CASSQDRVDQPQHF.